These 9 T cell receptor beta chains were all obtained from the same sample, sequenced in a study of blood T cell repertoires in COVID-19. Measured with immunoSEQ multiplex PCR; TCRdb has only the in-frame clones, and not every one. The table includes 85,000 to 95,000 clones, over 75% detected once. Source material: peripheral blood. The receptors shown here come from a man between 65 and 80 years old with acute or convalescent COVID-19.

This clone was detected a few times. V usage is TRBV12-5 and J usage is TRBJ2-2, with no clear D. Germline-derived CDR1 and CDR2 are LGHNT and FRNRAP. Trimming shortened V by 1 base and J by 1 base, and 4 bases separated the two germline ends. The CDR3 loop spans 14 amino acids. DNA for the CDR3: TGTGCTAGTGGTTTGGGACAGAACACCGGGGAGCTGTTTTTT. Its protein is CASGLGQNTGELFF.

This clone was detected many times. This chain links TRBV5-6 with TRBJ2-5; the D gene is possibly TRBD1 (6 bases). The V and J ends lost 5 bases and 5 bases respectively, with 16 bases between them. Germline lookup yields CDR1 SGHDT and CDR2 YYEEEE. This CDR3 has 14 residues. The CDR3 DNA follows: TGTGCCAGCAGTTTAACAACAGGGCAGGAGACCCAGTACTTC. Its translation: CASSLTTGQETQYF.

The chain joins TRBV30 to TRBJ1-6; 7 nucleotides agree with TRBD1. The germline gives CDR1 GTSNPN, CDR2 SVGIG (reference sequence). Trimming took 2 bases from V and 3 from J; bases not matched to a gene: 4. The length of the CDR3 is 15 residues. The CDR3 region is CAWSYRTGYNSPLHF. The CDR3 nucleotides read TGTGCCTGGAGTTACCGGACAGGCTATAATTCACCCCTCCACTTT.

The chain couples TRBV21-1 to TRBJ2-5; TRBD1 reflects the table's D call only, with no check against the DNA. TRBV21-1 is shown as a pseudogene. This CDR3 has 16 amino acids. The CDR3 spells CASRLVRQMYQETQYF. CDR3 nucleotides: TGTGCCAGCAGATTAGTCCGACAGATGTACCAAGAGACCCAGTACTTC.

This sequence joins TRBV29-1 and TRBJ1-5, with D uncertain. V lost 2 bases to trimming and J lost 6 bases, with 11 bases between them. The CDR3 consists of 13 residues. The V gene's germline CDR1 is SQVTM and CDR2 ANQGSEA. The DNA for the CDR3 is TGCAGCGTTGAACCTGGGAGCGGTCAGCCCCAGCATTTT. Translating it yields CSVEPGSGQPQHF.

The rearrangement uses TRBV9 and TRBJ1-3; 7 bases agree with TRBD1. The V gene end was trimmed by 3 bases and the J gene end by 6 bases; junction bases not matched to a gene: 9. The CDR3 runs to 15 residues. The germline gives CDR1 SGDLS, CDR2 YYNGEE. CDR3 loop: CASSGGQALLNTIYF. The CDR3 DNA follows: TGTGCCAGCAGCGGAGGACAGGCTTTGTTAAACACCATATATTTT.

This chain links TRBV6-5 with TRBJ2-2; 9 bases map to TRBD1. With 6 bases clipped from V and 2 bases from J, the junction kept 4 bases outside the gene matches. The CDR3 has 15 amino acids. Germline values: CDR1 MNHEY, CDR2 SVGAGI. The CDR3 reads CASRRTGGNTGELFF. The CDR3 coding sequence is TGTGCCAGCAGGAGAACAGGGGGCAACACCGGGGAGCTGTTTTTT.

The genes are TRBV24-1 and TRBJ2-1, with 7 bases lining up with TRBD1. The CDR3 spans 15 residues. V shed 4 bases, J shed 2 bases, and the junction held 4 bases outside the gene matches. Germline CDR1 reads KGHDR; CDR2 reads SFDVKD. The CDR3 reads CATSETGEPYNEQFF. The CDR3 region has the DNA TGTGCCACCAGTGAAACAGGGGAGCCCTACAATGAGCAGTTCTTC.

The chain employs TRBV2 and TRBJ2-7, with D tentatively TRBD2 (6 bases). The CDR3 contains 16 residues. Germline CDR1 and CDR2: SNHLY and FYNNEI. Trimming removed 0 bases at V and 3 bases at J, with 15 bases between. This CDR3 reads CASSEAETGEHYEQYV. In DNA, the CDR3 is TGTGCCAGCAGTGAAGCGGAAACGGGGGAACACTACGAGCAGTACGTC.